Listed here are 32 T cell receptor beta chains from one sample, sequenced in a study of blood T cell repertoires in COVID-19. The table came from immunoSEQ multiplex PCR; TCRdb's copy has only in-frame clones and leaves some out. The repertoire holds about 210,000 clones, approximately 80% seen once, with 8% to 9% in the top ten. The sequencing input was PBMCs or T cells enriched from blood (not recorded which). All receptors derive from a woman between 45 and 65 years old with acute COVID-19.

V gene TRBV19 combines with J gene TRBJ2-3; 7 bases line up with TRBD1. The CDR3 extends over 14 amino acids. Looked up from germline, CDR1 is LNHDA and CDR2 is SQIVND (reference sequence). J was trimmed by 1 base and V by 5 bases; bases with no gene match: 3. CDR3 sequence (DNA): TGTGCCAGTAGTGGTACAGGGGGCACAGATACGCAGTATTTT. Residues: CASSGTGGTDTQYF.

The J gene is TRBJ2-1, the V gene TRBV6-2 or TRBV6-3; 10 bases are a match to TRBD1. CDR1 MNHEY and CDR2 SVGEGT come from the germline V gene. This CDR3 is 15 amino acids long. J gave up 7 bases and V 4 bases, and 7 bases lay outside the gene matches. The CDR3 region is CASSWGQGHGNEQFF. The CDR3 nucleotides are TGTGCCAGCAGTTGGGGACAGGGGCATGGGAATGAGCAGTTCTTC.

The chain recombines TRBV2 with TRBJ1-5; possibly TRBD1 for D (6 bases). The ends were cut back, 3 bases at V and 5 bases at J, with 14 bases in the middle. The CDR3 is 15 residues long. Per germline, CDR1 SNHLY and CDR2 FYNNEI. The chain's CDR3 is CASSELTQGHQPQHF. DNA of the CDR3: TGTGCCAGCAGTGAGTTAACGCAGGGGCATCAGCCCCAGCATTTT.

The genes are TRBV7-2 and TRBJ2-7; TRBD1 matches 11 bases. V lost 5 bases, J lost 5 bases, and 11 bases stayed unmatched. Per the germline V gene, CDR1 is SGHTA and CDR2 is FQGNSA. The CDR3 covers 16 residues. CDR3 loop: CASSPSGTGGGNEQYF. The CDR3 nucleotides are TGTGCCAGCAGCCCCTCCGGGACAGGGGGTGGGAACGAGCAGTACTTC.

This clone was seen once. The chain has TRBV2 and TRBJ1-1; D remains unclear. Germline assignment: CDR1 SNHLY and CDR2 FYNNEI. The CDR3 runs 13 residues. Trimming took off 6 bases at V and 11 bases at J, with 19 bases between the two ends. The CDR3 loop is CASSASIALNAFF. As DNA, the CDR3 is TGTGCCAGCAGCGCCTCAATAGCTTTGAATGCTTTCTTT.

V is TRBV5-1 and J is TRBJ2-3; D is ambiguous. Trimming pared 0 bases from V and 8 bases from J, leaving 16 bases between. This CDR3 has 15 amino acids. Looked up from germline, CDR1 is SGHRS and CDR2 is YFSETQ. The CDR3 DNA reads as TGCGCCAGCAGCTTGGTACAGCAAACTCCAAGTACGCAGTATTTT. It translates to CASSLVQQTPSTQYF. The entire variable domain, with the rest obtained from reference TRBV5-1 and TRBJ2-3, is as follows: KAGVTQTPRYLIKTRGQQVTLSCSPISGHRSVSWYQQTPGQGLQFLFEYFSETQRNKGNFPGRFSGRQFSNSRSEMNVSTLELGDSALYLCASSLVQQTPSTQYFGPGTRLTVL.

This clone occurred once. The rearrangement joins TRBV5-1 to TRBJ2-5; D may be TRBD1 (6 bases). Germline V gene sequence: CDR1 SGHRS, CDR2 YFSETQ. The CDR3 is 13 amino acids. The V gene lost 4 bases and the J gene lost 0 bases, with 7 bases spanning the gap. The CDR3 DNA follows: TGCGCCAGCAGCACAGGGTACCAAGAGACCCAGTACTTC. It codes for CASSTGYQETQYF.

This chain connects TRBV29-1 to TRBJ1-1, with a tentative D call TRBD1 (5 bases). In germline, CDR1 is SQVTM, CDR2 ANQGSEA. The CDR3 covers 12 residues. V was shortened by 3 bases and J by 3 bases, with 8 bases between the two germline ends. Written as DNA, the CDR3 is TGCAGCGTTGACATAGGGGACACTGAAGCTTTCTTT. Its protein product is CSVDIGDTEAFF.

This chain links TRBV7-2 with TRBJ1-5, with D perhaps TRBD1 (5 bases). The CDR3 runs to 16 residues. Germline V gene data show CDR1 as SGHTA and CDR2 as FQGNSA. Trimming removed 0 bases from V and 7 bases from J, with 16 bases in between. The CDR3: CASSLALAGLSQPQHF. The CDR3 DNA reads TGTGCCAGCAGCTTAGCGCTAGCGGGGCTAAGCCAGCCCCAGCATTTT.

This sequence joins TRBV7-9 and TRBJ1-1; 10 bases line up with TRBD1. Per germline, CDR1 SEHNR and CDR2 FQNEAQ (reference sequence). CDR3 size: 14 residues. The junction had 1 base not matched to a gene; V was cut back by 4 bases and J by 2 bases. The CDR3 loop is CASSSTGGNTEAFF. CDR3 nucleotides: TGTGCCAGCAGCTCGACAGGGGGCAACACTGAAGCTTTCTTT.

The rearrangement uses TRBV5-1 and TRBJ2-1, with 9 bases identical to TRBD2. The CDR3 loop spans 17 amino acids. Trimming removed 0 bases from V and 7 bases from J; junction bases left unmatched: 11. The germline V gene encodes CDR1 SGHRS and CDR2 YFSETQ. The CDR3 DNA is TGCGCCAGCAGCTTGGAATTCCGCGGGGGGGCTTTGAATGAGCAGTTCTTC. This codes for CASSLEFRGGALNEQFF.

This chain connects TRBV7-2 to TRBJ2-7, with D uncertain. The CDR3 runs to 14 residues. Germline V CDR1 and CDR2: SGHTA, FQGNSA. V was pared by 1 base and J by 5 bases, with 12 bases between. The CDR3 region is CASSLGFYSNEQYF. In nucleotides, the CDR3 is TGTGCCAGCAGCTTAGGTTTCTACAGCAACGAGCAGTACTTC.

This chain links TRBV19 with TRBJ2-2; no clear D gene. CDR3 length: 12 amino acids. V was clipped by 9 bases and J by 6 bases, with 11 bases between them. Germline-derived CDR1 and CDR2 are LNHDA and SQIVND (reference sequence). In nucleotides, the CDR3 is TGTGCCAGCGCCCTAGGTGCCGGGGAGCTGTTTTTT. Translated: CASALGAGELFF.

This clone was observed once. This chain links TRBV28 with TRBJ2-7; maybe TRBD2 (6 bases). The germline CDR1 and CDR2 sequences are MDHEN and SYDVKM. V gave up 10 bases and J gave up 2 bases, with 15 bases separating them. The CDR3 has 13 amino acids. The CDR3 DNA reads TGTGCCACCGACCCGGGGAGGCCCTACGAGCAGTACTTC. Amino acid sequence: CATDPGRPYEQYF.

This clone showed up just once. The chain is built from TRBV18 and TRBJ1-5, with unresolved D. The germline V gene has CDR1 KGHSH and CDR2 LQKENI. Trimming left V 6 bases short and J 2 bases short, with 5 bases between. The CDR3 sequence is 12 residues long. CDR3 in amino acids: CASSSGNQPQHF. The CDR3 DNA follows: TGTGCCAGCTCCTCCGGCAATCAGCCCCAGCATTTT.

V and J are TRBV12-5 and TRBJ1-4; D gene unclear. In germline, CDR1 is LGHNT, CDR2 FRNRAP. Trimming pared 2 bases from V and 4 bases from J, leaving 8 bases between. The CDR3 consists of 14 residues. Written as DNA, the CDR3 is TGTGCTAGTGGTTTGCGTGAGAATAATGAAAAACTGTTTTTT. Protein product: CASGLRENNEKLFF.

This clone came up a few times. The CDR3 DNA reads TGTGCCAGCAGCCAGGGTAGCGGGATGTGGACCCAGTACTTC. Translating it yields CASSQGSGMWTQYF. The chain employs TRBV14 and TRBJ2-5, with 8 positions matching TRBD2. The V gene's germline CDR1 is SGHDN and CDR2 FVKESK. This CDR3 is 14 amino acids long. J was trimmed by 7 bases and V by 3 bases; bases with no gene match: 7.

The chain combines TRBV19 with TRBJ1-1, with 8 bases that match TRBD1. The CDR3 contains 16 residues. V shed 0 bases and J 7 bases; nucleotides not matched to a gene: 10. Germline V gene lookup returns CDR1 LNHDA and CDR2 SQIVND (reference sequence). CDR3 residues: CASSIEFAAGGVEAFF. Written as DNA, the CDR3 is TGTGCCAGTAGTATAGAGTTCGCCGCAGGGGGCGTTGAAGCTTTCTTT.

V usage is TRBV19 and J usage is TRBJ2-1; D is possibly TRBD1 (5 bases). CDR1 and CDR2 (germline): LNHDA, SQIVND (reference sequence). V gave up 5 bases and J gave up 0 bases, with 11 bases separating them. This CDR3 comprises 15 residues. This CDR3 is CASSDQGSSYNEQFF. The CDR3 DNA is TGTGCCAGTAGTGACCAGGGAAGCTCCTACAATGAGCAGTTCTTC.

V usage is TRBV4-3 and J usage is TRBJ1-2; no clear D. Trimming shortened V by 1 base and J by 6 bases, and 15 bases separated the two germline ends. The length of the CDR3 is 15 residues. Germline lookup yields CDR1 LGHNA and CDR2 YSLEER. This CDR3 reads CASSQVYLGLHGYTF. CDR3 nucleotide sequence: TGCGCCAGCAGCCAAGTTTACCTCGGACTCCATGGCTACACCTTC.

This rearrangement joins TRBV3-1 (or the pseudogene TRBV3-2) to TRBJ1-1; the D is unclear. This CDR3 has 14 residues. V was cut by 2 bases and J by 0 bases, with 7 bases left in between. Germline V lookup: CDR1 LGHDT, CDR2 YNNKEL (reference sequence). CDR3 nucleotide sequence: TGTGCCAGCAGCCAATTGCAGATGAACACTGAAGCTTTCTTT. Its translation: CASSQLQMNTEAFF.

The J gene is TRBJ1-2, the V gene TRBV7-9, with no clear D. The CDR3 extends over 12 amino acids. Germline CDR1 is SEHNR and CDR2 is FQNEAQ (reference sequence). V lost 2 bases to trimming and J lost 7 bases, with 8 bases between them. In DNA form, the CDR3 reads TGTGCCAGCAGCTTACAGGAGGCTGGCTACACCTTC. It translates to CASSLQEAGYTF.

This clone appeared a few times. DNA of the CDR3: TGTGCCAGCAGTCCAACACCCCGACGGGGATATGGCTACACCTTC. Encoded protein: CASSPTPRRGYGYTF. The chain links TRBV6-2 or TRBV6-3 to TRBJ1-2; no reliable D call. Germline V lookup: CDR1 MNHEY, CDR2 SVGEGT. This CDR3 contains 15 residues. Trimming removed 5 bases from V and 5 bases from J, with 18 bases in between.

This clone has more than one count but fewer than ten. The rearrangement joins TRBV18 to TRBJ2-5, with 16 bases matching TRBD2. Germline values: CDR1 KGHSH, CDR2 LQKENI. The ends lost 0 bases at V and 2 bases at J; junction bases unmatched: 3. There are 18 residues in the CDR3. CDR3 sequence (DNA): TGTGCCAGCTCACCACCGGGACTAGCGGGGGGGAATCAAGAGACCCAGTACTTC. Translating gives CASSPPGLAGGNQETQYF.

The rearrangement joins TRBV7-2 to TRBJ2-7; D might be TRBD2 (6 bases). Trimming stripped 3 bases from V and 7 bases from J, with 10 bases between. Germline CDR1 reads SGHTA; CDR2 reads FQGNSA. The CDR3 has 12 amino acids. The CDR3 DNA follows: TGTGCCAGCAGCTTGCTCGCGGGAGAGCAGTACTTC. Translated: CASSLLAGEQYF.

This clone was seen only a few times. The chain uses TRBV18 and TRBJ1-2, with a tentative D call TRBD1 (6 bases). The V gene's germline CDR1 is KGHSH and CDR2 LQKENI. V was clipped by 3 bases and J by 0 bases, with 8 bases between them. The CDR3 is made up of 14 amino acids. The CDR3 loop is CASSPGDTNYGYTF. The DNA for the CDR3 is TGTGCCAGCTCACCGGGGGACACTAACTATGGCTACACCTTC. Complete variable domain (other parts from reference TRBV18 and TRBJ1-2): NAGVMQNPRHLVRRRGQEARLRCSPMKGHSHVYWYRQLPEEGLKFMVYLQKENIIDESGMPKERFSAEFPKEGPSILRIQQVVRGDSAAYFCASSPGDTNYGYTFGSGTRLTVV.

This clone was seen at least ten times. This CDR3 is also generated by other DNA sequences in the sample. V usage is TRBV12-3 or TRBV12-4 and J usage is TRBJ1-1; D may be TRBD1 (5 bases). The CDR3 contains 13 residues. V was clipped by 3 bases and J by 5 bases, with 10 bases between them. The CDR3, as DNA: TGTGCCAGCAGTTTGCAGGGAGGGACTGAAGCTTTCTTT. Amino acids: CASSLQGGTEAFF.

A note on this clone: One junction end does not reproduce the germline sequence, and a read error may be involved. This chain joins TRBV18 and TRBJ1-1; D not resolved. The germline V gene encodes CDR1 KGHSH and CDR2 LQKENI. The CDR3 runs to 13 residues. The CDR3: CASSLDGNAEAFF. In DNA, the CDR3 is TGTGCCAGCTCACTGGACGGGAACGCTGAAGCTTTCTTT.

The chain's CDR3 is CASSLNTEQFF. The DNA of the CDR3 is TGTGCCAGCAGCTTAAACACTGAGCAGTTCTTC. The V and J genes are TRBV7-9 and TRBJ2-1, with no clear D. Per germline, CDR1 SEHNR and CDR2 FQNEAQ (reference sequence). V gave up 2 bases and J gave up 9 bases, with 5 bases separating them. This CDR3 is built from 11 residues.

The rearrangement uses TRBV5-1 and TRBJ2-5; unclear D gene. This CDR3 spans 14 amino acids. V shed 0 bases and J shed 0 bases, with 6 bases lying between them. Germline-derived CDR1 and CDR2 are SGHRS and YFSETQ. In nucleotides, the CDR3 is TGCGCCAGCAGCTTGGGTCTACACCAAGAGACCCAGTACTTC. It specifies CASSLGLHQETQYF.

The chain couples TRBV7-9 to TRBJ1-2; TRBD1 aligns across 12 bases. The CDR3 is made up of 15 amino acids. V shed 4 bases and J 7 bases; nucleotides not matched to a gene: 7. Germline-derived CDR1 and CDR2 are SEHNR and FQNEAQ (reference sequence). CDR3 coding DNA: TGTGCCAGCAGCTCCCCGGGACAGGGGGCGGGTGGCTACACCTTC. Its protein is CASSSPGQGAGGYTF.

This chain links TRBV6-5 with TRBJ1-2; the D gene is possibly TRBD1 (5 bases). The CDR3 runs to 12 residues. Germline loops: CDR1 MNHEY, CDR2 SVGAGI. The ends were cut back, 7 bases at V and 4 bases at J, with 10 bases in the middle. CDR3 nucleotide sequence: TGTGCCAGCAAGCAGGGAAGCTATGGCTACACCTTC. Protein product: CASKQGSYGYTF.